Listed below are T cell receptor beta chains from one sample, sequenced in a study of cytomegalovirus exposure and HLA in healthy donors. Generated by immunoSEQ multiplex PCR, the TCRdb table keeps only in-frame clones and is missing some. This sample has over 200,000 clones, with about 81% found just once. The specimen was PBMCs. The receptors originated from a man in his forties in good health and CMV-seropositive. CDR3s include the opening cysteine and the closing phenylalanine or tryptophan. A D gene is named only where the DNA matches it firmly. Rows may omit the clone size; those that give it use once, few, many or a size class.

D: TRBD2
J: TRBJ2-1
V: TRBV27
size: .
DNA: TGTGCCAGCAGTTTATGGGGACTAGCGGGGGGTTACAATGAGCAGTTCTTC
CDR3: CASSLWGLAGGYNEQFF

D: TRBD2
J: TRBJ2-3
V: TRBV29-1
size: .
DNA: TGCAGCGTTGGTACCGGGACTAGGATATCGGATACGCAGTATTTT
CDR3: CSVGTGTRISDTQYF

D: TRBD1
J: TRBJ2-1
V: TRBV7-8
size: .
DNA: TGTGCCAGCAGCTTACGGACAGGGCTCAACAATGAGCAGTTCTTC
CDR3: CASSLRTGLNNEQFF

D: TRBD1
J: TRBJ1-2
V: TRBV6-1
size: once
DNA: TGTGCCAGCAGACAGGGGGTTAACTATGGCTACACCTTC
CDR3: CASRQGVNYGYTF

D: .
J: TRBJ2-1
V: TRBV25-1
size: .
DNA: TGTGCCAGCAGTGACCAGGGCTGTGAGCAGTTCTTC
CDR3: CASSDQGCEQFF

D: TRBD1
J: TRBJ2-1
V: TRBV10-1
size: .
DNA: TGCGCCAGCTCTTCCCACCGGGACAGGGTCACTAATGAGCAGTTCTTC
CDR3: CASSSHRDRVTNEQFF

D: .
J: TRBJ2-2
V: TRBV5-1
size: .
DNA: TGCGCCAGCAGCTTAGGACACAGGGACCCGAACACCGGGGAGCTGTTTTTT
CDR3: CASSLGHRDPNTGELFF

D: TRBD1
J: TRBJ1-1
V: TRBV10-3
size: .
DNA: TGTGCCATCAGGGACAGGGGGCCCAACACTGAAGCTTTCTTT
CDR3: CAIRDRGPNTEAFF

D: .
J: TRBJ2-1
V: TRBV10-2
size: .
DNA: TGCGCCAGCAGTAGAGGTTACAATGAGCAGTTCTTC
CDR3: CASSRGYNEQFF

D: .
J: TRBJ1-2
V: TRBV27
size: .
DNA: TGTGCCAGCAGTAATGAGGGCTATGGCTACACCTTC
CDR3: CASSNEGYGYTF

D: TRBD1
J: TRBJ1-1
V: TRBV20-1
size: .
DNA: TGCAGTGCCAGAGACAGGGCTAAAGCTTTCTTT
CDR3: CSARDRAKAFF

D: .
J: TRBJ1-4
V: TRBV2
size: .
DNA: TGTGCCAGCAGTGAAGAAGGACAGTTTAATGAAAAACTGTTTTTT
CDR3: CASSEEGQFNEKLFF

D: .
J: TRBJ2-3
V: TRBV7-3
size: .
DNA: TGTGCCAGCAGTATCAAGGGGGGGGATACGCAGTATTTT
CDR3: CASSIKGGDTQYF

D: .
J: TRBJ1-2
V: TRBV19
size: .
DNA: TGTGCCAGTAATCTCGGGACTGAATATGGCTACACCTTC
CDR3: CASNLGTEYGYTF

D: .
J: TRBJ1-1
V: TRBV7-6
size: .
DNA: TGTGCCAGCAGCCCCGATTTCAGGAACACTGAAGCTTTCTTT
CDR3: CASSPDFRNTEAFF

D: .
J: TRBJ1-3
V: TRBV30
size: .
DNA: TGTGCCTGGAGCCGGGACACCGGAAACACCATATATTTT
CDR3: CAWSRDTGNTIYF

D: .
J: TRBJ2-3
V: TRBV10-3
size: .
DNA: TGTGCCATCTGGGGCGGGAAGGGCACAGATACGCAGTATTTT
CDR3: CAIWGGKGTDTQYF

D: TRBD1
J: TRBJ1-5
V: TRBV30
size: .
DNA: TGTGCCTGGAGTGACCGACAGGGGAACAATCAGCCCCAGCATTTT
CDR3: CAWSDRQGNNQPQHF

D: .
J: TRBJ2-7
V: TRBV29-1
size: .
DNA: TGCAGCGTTGAGGGGGACACGAGCTCCTACGAGCAGTACTTC
CDR3: CSVEGDTSSYEQYF

D: .
J: TRBJ1-2
V: TRBV5-6
size: once
DNA: TGTGCCAGCAGCTTATTAATCGCGCAGGGAGGTATCGGTGGCTACACCTTC
CDR3: CASSLLIAQGGIGGYTF

D: .
J: TRBJ1-1
V: TRBV2
size: .
DNA: TGTGCCAGCAGTGAATATCTGAGGACTGAAGCTTTCTTT
CDR3: CASSEYLRTEAFF

D: .
J: TRBJ2-3
V: TRBV11-1
size: .
DNA: TGTGCCAGCAGCTTGGAACAGGGTAGGACAGATACGCAGTATTTT
CDR3: CASSLEQGRTDTQYF

D: .
J: TRBJ1-4
V: TRBV20-1
size: .
DNA: TGCAGTGCTAGAAGAAGGGAGGGACTGTTTTTT
CDR3: CSARRREGLFF

D: TRBD2
J: TRBJ2-7
V: TRBV5-4
size: few
DNA: TGTGCCAGCAGCTTGGTGGCTAGCGGGTACTACGAGCAGTACTTC
CDR3: CASSLVASGYYEQYF

D: TRBD2
J: TRBJ2-2
V: TRBV7-3
size: .
DNA: TGTGCCAGCAGCCCAGGACTAGCGGGAGGGATTTTGGAGGAGCTGTTTTTT
CDR3: CASSPGLAGGILEELFF

D: TRBD2
J: TRBJ2-1
V: TRBV2
size: .
DNA: TGTGCCAGCACTCAAGGCGGGGGTAACAATGAGCAGTTCTTC
CDR3: CASTQGGGNNEQFF

D: .
J: TRBJ1-2
V: TRBV6-1
size: .
DNA: TGTGCCAGCAGCCAGGACAGTTCCTATGGCTACACCTTC
CDR3: CASSQDSSYGYTF

D: TRBD2
J: TRBJ2-3
V: TRBV10-1
size: few
DNA: TGCGCCAGCAGAGGTACTCTAGCGGGGACAGATACGCAGTATTTT
CDR3: CASRGTLAGTDTQYF

D: TRBD1
J: TRBJ1-2
V: TRBV6-6
size: .
DNA: TGTGCCAGCATTAAAACAGGGGCGGCGGGCTACACCTTC
CDR3: CASIKTGAAGYTF

D: .
J: TRBJ2-7
V: TRBV4-2
size: .
DNA: TGTGCCAGCAGCCAAGATCGTAGTAGGGGTGGGGAGCAGTACTTC
CDR3: CASSQDRSRGGEQYF

D: TRBD2
J: TRBJ2-1
V: TRBV7-9
size: .
DNA: TGTGCCAGCAGCTTAGCAGGACTAGCGGGGTTCAATGAGCAGTTCTTC
CDR3: CASSLAGLAGFNEQFF

D: .
J: TRBJ1-5
V: TRBV6-6
size: .
DNA: TGTGCCAGCAGTCAAACAGGGAATCAGCCCCAGCATTTT
CDR3: CASSQTGNQPQHF

D: .
J: TRBJ1-4
V: TRBV7-2
size: .
DNA: TGTGCCAGCAGCTTAGAGTACAGGACTAATGAAAAACTGTTTTTT
CDR3: CASSLEYRTNEKLFF

D: TRBD2
J: TRBJ2-1
V: TRBV4-1
size: once
DNA: TGCGCCAGCAGCCGGCCCTCGAGGGTAGCGGGAGGGCATGAGCAGTTCTTC
CDR3: CASSRPSRVAGGHEQFF

D: TRBD1
J: TRBJ2-7
V: TRBV7-6
size: .
DNA: TGTGCCAGCAGCTTAGGACCGGGACAGGGGTACGAGCAGTACTTC
CDR3: CASSLGPGQGYEQYF

D: .
J: TRBJ2-5
V: TRBV19
size: .
DNA: TGTGCCAGTAGTGGGGGCCTCGGACAGGAGACCCAGTACTTC
CDR3: CASSGGLGQETQYF

D: TRBD2
J: TRBJ2-1
V: TRBV30
size: .
DNA: TGTGCCTGGAGTTCACGGACTAGCGCCTCCTACAATGAGCAGTTCTTC
CDR3: CAWSSRTSASYNEQFF

D: .
J: TRBJ1-3
V: TRBV7-2
size: .
DNA: TGTGCCAGCAGCGCCCCCGTGGGGGGGGGTGGAAACACCATATATTTT
CDR3: CASSAPVGGGGNTIYF